The present T cell receptor (beta chain) was sequenced within a study of T cells after yellow fever vaccination. For the study at large: Low-cell-number fractions were prepared with SMART-Seq v4 Ultra Low Input.

A 5'RACE template-switching step, the method used to make TCR cDNA, added a universal primer site and UMIs. One entry per CDR3 protein, called by TCRdb with MiXCR from the 5' RACE reads. The repertoire has hundreds of thousands of distinct CDR3 sequences, 19% of them found once; the top ten carry more than 13%. General study results and limits: Most primary-vaccination clones recurred post-booster (approximately 95% CD4, roughly 91% CD8).

In regard to this clonotype: Its antigen is not known.

The receptor's source is a man aged 25 to 40 who received the YFV17D yellow fever vaccine. The specimen comprised PBMCs, sampled 15 days after the yellow fever booster vaccination.

As DNA, the CDR3 is TGTGCCAGCAGCCAACACGGAAAGGGCTCCTACGAGCAGTACTTC. It translates to CASSQHGKGSYEQYF. V and J are TRBV28 and TRBJ2-7; D unclear. This CDR3 spans 15 amino acids. Germline V gene sequence: CDR1 MDHEN, CDR2 SYDVKM. Trimming cost V 6 bases and J 0 bases, with 15 bases left between them.